This T cell receptor beta chain was identified during a study of blood T cell repertoires in COVID-19. Study-level background: Italy, Spain and the United States were the sources of the convalescent and acute COVID-19 samples.

Per the authors' pipeline: Reference gene primers were amplified, and this amplification served to estimate nucleated cell counts. Clones were sequenced by immunoSEQ multiplex PCR, and TCRdb holds only the in-frame ones, with some missing. V, J and clone size derive from that table, while D and trimming were established from the DNA sequence. The table shows some 190,000 clones, with under 90% occurring only once. Sequencing was done on a sample of peripheral blood. The origin of this receptor is a human donor in a cohort sampled during active COVID-19.

CDR3 amino acids: CASSDRPGNEQFF. DNA of the CDR3: TGTGCCAGCAGCGACCGCCCCGGGAATGAGCAGTTCTTC. The chain couples TRBV9 to TRBJ2-1; D uncertain. CDR1 is SGDLS, CDR2 YYNGEE, per germline. The CDR3 is 13 residues long. V gave up 3 bases and J gave up 7 bases, with 11 bases separating them.